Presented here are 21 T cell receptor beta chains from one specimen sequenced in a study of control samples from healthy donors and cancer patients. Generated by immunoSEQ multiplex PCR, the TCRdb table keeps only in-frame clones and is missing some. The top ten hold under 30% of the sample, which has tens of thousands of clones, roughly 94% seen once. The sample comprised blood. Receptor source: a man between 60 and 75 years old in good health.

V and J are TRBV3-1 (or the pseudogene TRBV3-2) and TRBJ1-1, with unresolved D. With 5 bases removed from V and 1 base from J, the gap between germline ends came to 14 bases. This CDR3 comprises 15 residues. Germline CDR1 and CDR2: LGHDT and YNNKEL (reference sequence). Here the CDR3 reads CASSTRPGPNTEAFF. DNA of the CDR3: TGTGCCAGCAGCACCCGCCCCGGACCGAACACTGAAGCTTTCTTT.

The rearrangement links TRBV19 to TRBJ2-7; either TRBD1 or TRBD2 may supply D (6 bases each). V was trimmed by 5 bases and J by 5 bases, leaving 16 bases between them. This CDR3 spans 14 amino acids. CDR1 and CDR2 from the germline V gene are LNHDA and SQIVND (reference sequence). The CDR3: CASSGGTPGNEQYF. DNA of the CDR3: TGTGCCAGTAGTGGCGGGACACCGGGGAACGAGCAGTACTTC.

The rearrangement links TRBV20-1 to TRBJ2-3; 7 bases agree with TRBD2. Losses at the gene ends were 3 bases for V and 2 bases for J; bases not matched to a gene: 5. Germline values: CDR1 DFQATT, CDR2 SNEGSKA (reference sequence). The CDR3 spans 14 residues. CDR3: CSASAGTNTDTQYF. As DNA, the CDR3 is TGCAGTGCTAGTGCCGGGACTAACACAGATACGCAGTATTTT.

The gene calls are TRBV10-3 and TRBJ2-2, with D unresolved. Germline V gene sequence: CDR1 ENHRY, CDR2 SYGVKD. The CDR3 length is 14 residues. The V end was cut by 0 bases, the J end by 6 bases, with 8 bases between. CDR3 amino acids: CAISESNRAGELFF. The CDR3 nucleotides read TGTGCCATCAGTGAGTCGAATAGGGCCGGGGAGCTGTTTTTT.

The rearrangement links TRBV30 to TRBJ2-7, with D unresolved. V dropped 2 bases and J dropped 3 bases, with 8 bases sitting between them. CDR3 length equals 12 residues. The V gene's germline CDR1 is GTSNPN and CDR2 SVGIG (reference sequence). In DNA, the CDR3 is TGTGCCTGGAGTTTAATGGGCTACGAGCAGTACTTC. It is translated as CAWSLMGYEQYF.

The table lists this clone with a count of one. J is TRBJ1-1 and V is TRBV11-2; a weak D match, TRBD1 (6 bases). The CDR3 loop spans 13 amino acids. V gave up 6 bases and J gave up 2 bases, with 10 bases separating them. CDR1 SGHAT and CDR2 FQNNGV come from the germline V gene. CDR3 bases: TGTGCCAGCAGACAGGGAGGAAACACTGAAGCTTTCTTT. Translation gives CASRQGGNTEAFF.

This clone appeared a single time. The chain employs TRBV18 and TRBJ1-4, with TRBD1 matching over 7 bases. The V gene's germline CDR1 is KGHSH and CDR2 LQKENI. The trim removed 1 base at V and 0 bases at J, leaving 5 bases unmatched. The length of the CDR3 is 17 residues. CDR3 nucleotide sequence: TGTGCCAGCTCACCACGGGACAGAATTGCAACTAATGAAAAACTGTTTTTT. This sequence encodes CASSPRDRIATNEKLFF.

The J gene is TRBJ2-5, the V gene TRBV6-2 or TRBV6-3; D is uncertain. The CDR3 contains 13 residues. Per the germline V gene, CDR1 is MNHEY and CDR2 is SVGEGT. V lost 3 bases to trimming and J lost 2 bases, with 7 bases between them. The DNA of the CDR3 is TGTGCCAGCAGTTATGACTTACAAGAGACCCAGTACTTC. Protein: CASSYDLQETQYF.

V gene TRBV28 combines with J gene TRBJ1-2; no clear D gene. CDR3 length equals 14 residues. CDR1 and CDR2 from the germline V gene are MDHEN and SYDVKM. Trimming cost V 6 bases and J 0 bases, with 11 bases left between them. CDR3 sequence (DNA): TGTGCCAGCAGCCCGGAGACTACTAACTATGGCTACACCTTC. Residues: CASSPETTNYGYTF.

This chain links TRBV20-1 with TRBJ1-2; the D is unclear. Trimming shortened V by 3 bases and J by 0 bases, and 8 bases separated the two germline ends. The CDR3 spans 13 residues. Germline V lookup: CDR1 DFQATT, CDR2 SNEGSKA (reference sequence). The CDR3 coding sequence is TGCAGTGCTAGTCAGAATCCTAACTATGGCTACACCTTC. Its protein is CSASQNPNYGYTF.

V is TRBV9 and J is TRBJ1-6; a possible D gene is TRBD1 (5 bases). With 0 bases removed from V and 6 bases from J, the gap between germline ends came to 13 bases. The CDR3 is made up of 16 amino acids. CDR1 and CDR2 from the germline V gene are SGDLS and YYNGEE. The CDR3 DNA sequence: TGTGCCAGCAGCGTAGAACTCCCCGGGGGTAATTCACCCCTCCACTTT. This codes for CASSVELPGGNSPLHF. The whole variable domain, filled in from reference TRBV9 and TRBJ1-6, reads DSGVTQTPKHLITATGQRVTLRCSPRSGDLSVYWYQQSLDQGLQFLIQYYNGEERAKGNILERFSAQQFPDLHSELNLSSLELGDSALYFCASSVELPGGNSPLHFGNGTRLTVT.

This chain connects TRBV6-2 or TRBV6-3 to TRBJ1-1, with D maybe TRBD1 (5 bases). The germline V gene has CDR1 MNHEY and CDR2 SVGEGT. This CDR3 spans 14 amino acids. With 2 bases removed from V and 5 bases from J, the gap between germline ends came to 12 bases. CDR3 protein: CASSYTGAGTEAFF. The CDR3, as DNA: TGTGCCAGCAGTTACACCGGGGCGGGGACTGAAGCTTTCTTT.

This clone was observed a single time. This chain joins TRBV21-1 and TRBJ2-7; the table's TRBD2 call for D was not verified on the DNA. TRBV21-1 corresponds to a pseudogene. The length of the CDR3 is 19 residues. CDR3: CASSKEPTDLSGRRYEQYF. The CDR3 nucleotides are TGTGCCAGCAGCAAAGAACCGACCGATCTTAGCGGGAGGCGGTACGAGCAGTACTTC.

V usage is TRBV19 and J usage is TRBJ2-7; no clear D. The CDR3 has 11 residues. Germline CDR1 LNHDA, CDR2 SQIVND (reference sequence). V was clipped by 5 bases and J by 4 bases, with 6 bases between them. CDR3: CASSSQYEQYF. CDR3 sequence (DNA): TGTGCCAGTAGTTCTCAATACGAGCAGTACTTC.

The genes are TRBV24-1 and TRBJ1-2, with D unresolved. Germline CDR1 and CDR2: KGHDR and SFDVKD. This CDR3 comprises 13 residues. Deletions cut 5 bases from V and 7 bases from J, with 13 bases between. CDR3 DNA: TGTGCCACCAGTGCTCCTCTCCGGGGTGGCTACACCTTC. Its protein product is CATSAPLRGGYTF.

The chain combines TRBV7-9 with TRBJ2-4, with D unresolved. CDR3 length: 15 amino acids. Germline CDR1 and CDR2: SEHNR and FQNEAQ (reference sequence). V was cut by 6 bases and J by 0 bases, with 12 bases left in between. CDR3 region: CASRQLSPAKNIQYF. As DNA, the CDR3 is TGTGCCAGCAGACAGCTATCTCCAGCCAAAAACATTCAGTACTTC.

CDR3 coding DNA: TGTGCCAGCAGCGCAAAAAGGGAGCCCTACGAGCAGTACTTC. Residues: CASSAKREPYEQYF. The chain couples TRBV5-4 to TRBJ2-7, with D possibly being TRBD2 (5 bases). CDR3 length: 14 residues. Germline V gives CDR1 SGHNT, CDR2 YYREEE (reference sequence). Trimming removed 4 bases at V and 2 bases at J, with 13 bases between.

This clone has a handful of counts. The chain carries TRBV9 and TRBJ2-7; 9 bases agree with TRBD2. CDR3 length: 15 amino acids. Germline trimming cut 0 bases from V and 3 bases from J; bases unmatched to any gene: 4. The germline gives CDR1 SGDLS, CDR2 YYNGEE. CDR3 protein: CASSVVAGGVYEQYF. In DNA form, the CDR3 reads TGTGCCAGCAGCGTAGTGGCGGGGGGGGTCTACGAGCAGTACTTC.

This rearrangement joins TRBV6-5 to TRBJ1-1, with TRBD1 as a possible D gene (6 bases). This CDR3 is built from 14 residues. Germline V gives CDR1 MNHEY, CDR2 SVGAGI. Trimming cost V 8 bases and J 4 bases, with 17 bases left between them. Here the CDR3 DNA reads TGTGCCAGCCGACTGGGGGCCGTGGGCACTGAAGCTTTCTTT. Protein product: CASRLGAVGTEAFF.

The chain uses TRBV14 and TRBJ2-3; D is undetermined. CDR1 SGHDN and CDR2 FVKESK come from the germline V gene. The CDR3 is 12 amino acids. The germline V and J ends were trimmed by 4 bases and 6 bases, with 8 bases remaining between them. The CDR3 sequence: CASSLNWDTQYF. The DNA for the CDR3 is TGTGCCAGCAGCCTAAACTGGGATACGCAGTATTTT.

CDR3 sequence reads: CASSQDWGSNQPQHF. CDR3 nucleotide sequence: TGTGCCAGCAGCCAAGATTGGGGGAGTAATCAGCCCCAGCATTTT. The chain employs TRBV3-1 (or the pseudogene TRBV3-2) and TRBJ1-5; tentative D call: TRBD1 (5 bases). CDR3 length: 15 residues. Trimming left V 0 bases short and J 4 bases short, with 10 bases between. Germline CDR1 LGHDT, CDR2 YNNKEL (reference sequence).